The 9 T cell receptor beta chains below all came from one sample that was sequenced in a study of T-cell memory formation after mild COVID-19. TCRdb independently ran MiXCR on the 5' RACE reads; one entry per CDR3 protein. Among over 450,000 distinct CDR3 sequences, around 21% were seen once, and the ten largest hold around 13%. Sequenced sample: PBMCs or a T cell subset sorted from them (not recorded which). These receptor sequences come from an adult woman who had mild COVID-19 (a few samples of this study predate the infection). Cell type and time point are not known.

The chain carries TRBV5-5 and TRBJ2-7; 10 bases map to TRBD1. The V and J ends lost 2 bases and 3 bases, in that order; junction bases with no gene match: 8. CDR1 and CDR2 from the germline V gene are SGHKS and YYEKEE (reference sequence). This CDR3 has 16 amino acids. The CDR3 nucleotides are TGTGCCAGCAGCTTTACCGGGACAGGGGCGGACTACGAGCAGTACTTC. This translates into CASSFTGTGADYEQYF. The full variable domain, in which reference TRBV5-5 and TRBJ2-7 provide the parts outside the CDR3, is DAGVTQSPTHLIKTRGQQVTLRCSPISGHKSVSWYQQVLGQGPQFIFQYYEKEERGRGNFPDRFSARQFPNYSSELNVNALLLGDSALYLCASSFTGTGADYEQYFGPGTRLTVT.

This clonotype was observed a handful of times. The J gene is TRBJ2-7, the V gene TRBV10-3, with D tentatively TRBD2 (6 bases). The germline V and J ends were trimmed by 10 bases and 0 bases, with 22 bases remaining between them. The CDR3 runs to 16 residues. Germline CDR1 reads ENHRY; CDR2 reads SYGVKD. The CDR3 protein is CATEAGGEGNSYEQYF. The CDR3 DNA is TGTGCCACCGAGGCCGGGGGAGAGGGGAACTCCTACGAGCAGTACTTC.

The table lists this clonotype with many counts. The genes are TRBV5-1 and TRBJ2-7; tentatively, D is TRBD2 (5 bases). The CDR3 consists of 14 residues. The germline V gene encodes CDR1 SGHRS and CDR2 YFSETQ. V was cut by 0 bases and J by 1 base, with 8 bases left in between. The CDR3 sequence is CASSLVGDSYEQYF. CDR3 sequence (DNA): TGCGCCAGCAGCTTGGTCGGGGATTCCTACGAGCAGTACTTC.

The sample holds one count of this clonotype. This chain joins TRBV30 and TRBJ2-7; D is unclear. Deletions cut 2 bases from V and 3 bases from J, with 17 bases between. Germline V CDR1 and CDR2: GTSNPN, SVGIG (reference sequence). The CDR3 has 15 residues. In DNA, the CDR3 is TGTGCCTGGAGTCAAACCTGTACCAAGAGCTACGAGCAGTACTTC. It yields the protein CAWSQTCTKSYEQYF.

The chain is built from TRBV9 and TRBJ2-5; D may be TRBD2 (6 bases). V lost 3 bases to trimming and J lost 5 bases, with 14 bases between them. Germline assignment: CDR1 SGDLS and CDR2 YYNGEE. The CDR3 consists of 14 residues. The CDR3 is CASSDTSSPETQYF. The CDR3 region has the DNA TGTGCCAGCAGCGACACTAGCTCGCCGGAGACCCAGTACTTC.

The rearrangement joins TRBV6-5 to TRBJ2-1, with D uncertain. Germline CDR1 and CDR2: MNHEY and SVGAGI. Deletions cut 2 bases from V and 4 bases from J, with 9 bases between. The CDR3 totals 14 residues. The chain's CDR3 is CASSYRPPYNEQFF. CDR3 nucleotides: TGTGCCAGCAGTTACAGGCCGCCTTACAATGAGCAGTTCTTC.

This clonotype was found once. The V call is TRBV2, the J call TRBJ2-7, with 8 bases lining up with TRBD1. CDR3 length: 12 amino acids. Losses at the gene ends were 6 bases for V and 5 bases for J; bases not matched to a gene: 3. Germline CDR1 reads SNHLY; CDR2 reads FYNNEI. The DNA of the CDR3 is TGTGCCAGCAGCGACAGGGGTCACGAGCAGTACTTC. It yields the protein CASSDRGHEQYF.

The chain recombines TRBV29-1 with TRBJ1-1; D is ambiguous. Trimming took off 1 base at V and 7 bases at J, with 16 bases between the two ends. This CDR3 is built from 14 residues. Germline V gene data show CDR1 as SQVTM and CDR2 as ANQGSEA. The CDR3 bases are TGCAGCGTTGAAGCGGCCCGCCCATCTAGTGAAGCTTTCTTT. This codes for CSVEAARPSSEAFF.

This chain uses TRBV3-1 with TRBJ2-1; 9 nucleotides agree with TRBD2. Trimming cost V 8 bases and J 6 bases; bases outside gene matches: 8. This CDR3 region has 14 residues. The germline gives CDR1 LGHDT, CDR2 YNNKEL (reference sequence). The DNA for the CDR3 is TGTGCCAGCGCGGCTAGCGGGGTGGGCAATGAGCAGTTCTTC. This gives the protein CASAASGVGNEQFF.